The clone carrying this TCR beta chain was picked up a small number of times. TCRdb independently ran MiXCR on the 5' RACE reads; one entry per CDR3 protein. The table includes 10,000 to 15,000 distinct CDR3 sequences, less than 15% detected once. Sample time point: sample taken at primary tumor resection. No cell sorting; template was whole RNA from tumor, lung tissue or PBMC. The data derive from a study of spatial heterogeneity in lung cancer. The CDR3 spans 15 residues. V was clipped by 5 bases and J by 3 bases, with 17 bases between them. Germline V gene sequence: CDR1 SEHNR, CDR2 FQNEAQ (reference sequence).

The TCR originated in a male donor with early-stage non-small cell lung cancer. The chain uses TRBV7-9 and TRBJ2-7; D could derive from TRBD1 or TRBD2 (5 bases each). Material: PBMCs, obtained at surgery. The CDR3 region is CASSPPTGGSYEQYF. The DNA for the CDR3 is TGTGCCAGCAGCCCCCCCACAGGAGGAAGCTACGAGCAGTACTTC. The whole variable domain, filled in from reference TRBV7-9 and TRBJ2-7, reads DTGVSQNPRHKITKRGQNVTFRCDPISEHNRLYWYRQTLGQGPEFLTYFQNEAQLEKSRLLSDRFSAERPKGSFSTLEIQRTEQGDSAMYLCASSPPTGGSYEQYFGPGTRLTVT.